The rows below give T cell receptor beta chains drawn from one sample of a study of OX40 agonist ivuxolimab in advanced cancers. Profiling relied on immunoSEQ multiplex PCR, and the TCRdb table lists in-frame clones only, not all of them. The sample holds approximately 64,000 clones, about 85% seen once. Here the sequenced sample was CD4+ or CD8+ T cells sorted from blood, taken in a trial of the OX40 agonist ivuxolimab. These TCRs come from an adult with an advanced solid tumor such as melanoma, head and neck, liver or kidney cancer. Each CDR3 is given with its conserved first and last residue. D genes are given only for firm matches. The listing skips clone size in some rows; elsewhere it reads once, few, many or a size class.

TRBD2,-,TRBV4-3,TRBJ2-2,CASSRGGRDTGELFF,TGCGCCAGCAGCCGCGGAGGGAGGGACACCGGGGAGCTGTTTTTT
-,-,TRBV20-1,TRBJ1-1,CSALHSEAFF,TGCAGTGCCTTACACTCTGAAGCTTTCTTT
TRBD2,-,TRBV7-9,TRBJ2-3,CASSSTSGRTDTQYF,TGTGCCAGCAGCTCCACTAGCGGGAGGACAGATACGCAGTATTTT
TRBD2,-,TRBV14,TRBJ2-7,CASSQGLGNEQYF,TGTGCCAGCAGCCAGGGACTAGGCAACGAGCAGTACTTC
-,-,TRBV5-1,TRBJ2-5,CASSLFVGSDQETQYF,TGCGCCAGCAGCTTGTTTGTTGGTAGTGATCAAGAGACCCAGTACTTC
TRBD2,-,TRBV7-9,TRBJ2-2,CASSQSGRPGTGELFF,TGTGCCAGCAGCCAGAGCGGGAGACCGGGCACCGGGGAGCTGTTTTTT
-,-,TRBV9,TRBJ2-3,CASSVSPGDAYAQYF,TGTGCCAGCAGCGTGAGTCCGGGAGACGCATATGCGCAGTATTTT
-,-,TRBV28,TRBJ2-7,CASSPGGNHPYEQYF,TGTGCCAGCAGTCCGGGGGGCAACCACCCTTACGAGCAGTACTTC
-,-,TRBV2,TRBJ1-5,CASRGWTAGSQPQHF,TGTGCCAGCAGGGGATGGACAGCGGGGAGTCAGCCCCAGCATTTT
-,-,TRBV9,TRBJ2-2,CASSPRTNTGELFF,TGTGCCAGCAGCCCAAGGACGAACACCGGGGAGCTGTTTTTT
TRBD2,-,TRBV28,TRBJ2-3,CASSTSGTSGRRRDTQYF,TGTGCCAGCAGTACCTCCGGGACTAGCGGGAGGAGGAGAGATACGCAGTATTTT
TRBD1,-,TRBV28,TRBJ2-1,CASNFGQGINEQFF,TGTGCCAGCAATTTTGGACAGGGGATCAATGAGCAGTTCTTC
TRBD1,-,TRBV5-6,TRBJ2-7,CASSLSGTGDIF,TGTGCCAGCAGCCTCTCCGGGACAGGGGATATCTTC
-,-,TRBV18,TRBJ2-7,CASSPGASEDYEQYF,TGTGCCAGCTCACCAGGGGCTAGCGAGGATTACGAGCAGTACTTC
-,-,TRBV9,TRBJ2-3,CASSSPLGLSSTDTQYF,TGTGCCAGCAGCTCACCCCTTGGACTGTCCAGCACAGATACGCAGTATTTT
-,-,TRBV18,TRBJ2-2,CASSPAGTGELFF,TGTGCCAGCTCACCAGCCGGCACCGGGGAGCTGTTTTTT
-,-,TRBV28,TRBJ1-2,CASSLRGALIGYTF,TGTGCCAGCAGTTTACGAGGGGCTTTAATTGGCTACACCTTC
TRBD2,-,TRBV4-2,TRBJ2-1,CASSQDRLAGALEQFF,TGTGCCAGCAGCCAAGATCGACTAGCGGGAGCTCTTGAGCAGTTCTTC
-,-,TRBV11-2,TRBJ2-7,CASGSISSYEQYF,TGTGCCAGCGGCTCAATCAGCTCCTACGAGCAGTACTTC
TRBD2,-,TRBV6-1,TRBJ2-1,CASSEGGGYPYNEQFF,TGTGCCAGCAGTGAAGGGGGGGGGTACCCGTACAATGAGCAGTTCTTC
TRBD2,once,TRBV11-3,TRBJ2-1,CASSLGWAGAGNEQFF,TGTGCCAGCAGCTTAGGATGGGCGGGAGCTGGCAATGAGCAGTTCTTC
TRBD1,-,TRBV7-2,TRBJ2-7,CASSLGTASWEQYF,TGTGCCAGCAGCTTGGGGACAGCCTCCTGGGAGCAGTACTTC
-,-,TRBV4-3,TRBJ2-1,CASSQELIASSYNEQFF,TGCGCCAGCAGCCAAGAACTTATAGCCAGCTCCTACAATGAGCAGTTCTTC
TRBD1,-,TRBV7-8,TRBJ1-2,CASSPDPTGSPGYTF,TGTGCCAGCAGCCCAGATCCGACAGGGTCCCCTGGCTACACCTTC
-,once,TRBV28,TRBJ2-1,CASSLSSVTLNEQFF,TGTGCCAGCAGTTTGTCGTCTGTCACTCTCAATGAGCAGTTCTTC
-,-,TRBV2,TRBJ2-2,CASSEGQLTGELFF,TGTGCCAGCAGTGAAGGACAGCTCACCGGGGAGCTGTTTTTT
-,-,TRBV11-2,TRBJ2-3,CASSPSLQGVDTQYF,TGTGCCAGCAGCCCTTCTCTCCAGGGCGTGGATACGCAGTATTTT
TRBD1,-,TRBV2,TRBJ1-4,CASSPPRGLEKLFF,TGTGCCAGCAGCCCCCCAAGGGGGCTTGAAAAACTGTTTTTT
-,-,TRBV7-2,TRBJ2-1,CASSRLSEQFF,TGTGCCAGCAGCCGCCTTAGTGAGCAGTTCTTC
TRBD2,-,TRBV7-9,TRBJ2-2,CASSSTSGSNTGELFF,TGTGCCAGCAGCTCGACTAGCGGGAGTAACACCGGGGAGCTGTTTTTT
-,-,TRBV6-5,TRBJ1-1,CASRIKGGLNTEAFF,TGTGCCAGCCGAATAAAGGGCGGATTGAACACTGAAGCTTTCTTT
-,-,TRBV7-9,TRBJ2-3,CASSPLRDLGGTDTQYF,TGTGCCAGCAGCCCATTACGCGACTTAGGGGGCACAGATACGCAGTATTTT
TRBD1,-,TRBV5-6,TRBJ2-7,CASSGGDRSLYEQYF,TGTGCCAGCAGCGGCGGGGACAGGAGCCTCTACGAGCAGTACTTC
-,-,TRBV28,TRBJ2-2,CASSFWTGELFF,TGTGCCAGCAGTTTCTGGACCGGGGAGCTGTTTTTT
-,few,TRBV4-1,TRBJ2-3,CASSQGRATDTQYF,TGCGCCAGCAGCCAAGGACGAGCCACAGATACGCAGTATTTT
-,-,TRBV9,TRBJ2-2,CASSVSPNTGELFF,TGTGCCAGCAGCGTAAGCCCGAACACCGGGGAGCTGTTTTTT
-,-,TRBV6-1,TRBJ2-6,CASSAYGRTSSGANVLTF,TGTGCCAGCAGTGCGTATGGGCGGACAAGCTCTGGGGCCAACGTCCTGACTTTC
-,-,TRBV28,TRBJ2-2,CASSLSGSGTGELFF,TGTGCCAGCAGTTTAAGTGGGAGTGGCACCGGGGAGCTGTTTTTT
TRBD1,-,TRBV5-1,TRBJ2-2,CASSVQGVNTGELFF,TGCGCCAGCAGCGTACAGGGGGTGAACACCGGGGAGCTGTTTTTT
-,-,TRBV4-1,TRBJ1-5,CASSPTGRGASGNQPQHF,TGCGCCAGCAGCCCTACCGGGAGGGGCGCGTCGGGCAATCAGCCCCAGCATTTT
-,-,TRBV6-5,TRBJ2-2,CASSYWSGEELFF,TGTGCCAGCAGTTACTGGTCGGGGGAGGAGCTGTTTTTT
-,once,TRBV19,TRBJ1-5,CATHHREGQPQHF,TGTGCCACCCACCACAGGGAAGGTCAGCCCCAGCATTTT
-,-,TRBV15,TRBJ1-2,CATHSPYLGDAANYGYTF,TGTGCCACCCACAGCCCCTATTTGGGGGATGCGGCTAACTATGGCTACACCTTC
-,-,TRBV19,TRBJ2-1,CATQDLNEQFF,TGTGCCACCCAAGACCTTAATGAGCAGTTCTTC
-,-,TRBV4-3,TRBJ2-1,CASSQSPYNEQFF,TGCGCCAGCAGCCAAAGTCCCTACAATGAGCAGTTCTTC
TRBD1,-,TRBV30,TRBJ2-7,CAWSTGTGNYEQYF,TGTGCCTGGAGTACCGGGACAGGGAACTACGAGCAGTACTTC